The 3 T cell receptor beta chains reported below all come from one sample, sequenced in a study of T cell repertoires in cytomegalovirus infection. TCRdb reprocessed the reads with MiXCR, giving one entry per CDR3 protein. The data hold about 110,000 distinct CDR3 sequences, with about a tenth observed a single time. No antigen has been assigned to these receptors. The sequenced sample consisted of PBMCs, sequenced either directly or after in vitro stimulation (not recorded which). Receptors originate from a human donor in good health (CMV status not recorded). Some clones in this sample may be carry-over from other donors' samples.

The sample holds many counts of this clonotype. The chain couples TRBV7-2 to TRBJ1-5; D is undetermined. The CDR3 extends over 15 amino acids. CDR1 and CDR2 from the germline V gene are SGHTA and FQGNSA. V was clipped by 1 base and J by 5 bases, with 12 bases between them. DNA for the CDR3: TGTGCCAGCAGCTTAGAAGTCGGGCGCTATCAGCCCCAGCATTTT. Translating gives CASSLEVGRYQPQHF.

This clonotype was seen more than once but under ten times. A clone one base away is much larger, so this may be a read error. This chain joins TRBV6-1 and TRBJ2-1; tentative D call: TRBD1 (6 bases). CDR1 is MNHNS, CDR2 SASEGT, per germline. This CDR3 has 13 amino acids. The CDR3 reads CARSLDPQGLVVF. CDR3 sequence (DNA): TGTGCCCGCAGTCTAGACCCGCAGGGGCTTGTGGTCTTC.

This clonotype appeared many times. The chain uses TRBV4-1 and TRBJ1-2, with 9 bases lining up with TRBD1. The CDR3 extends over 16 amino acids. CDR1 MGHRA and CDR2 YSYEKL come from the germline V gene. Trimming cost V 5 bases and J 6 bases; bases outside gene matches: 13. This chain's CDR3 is CASSAGSGQGMDGYTF. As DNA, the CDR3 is TGCGCCAGCAGCGCAGGATCAGGACAGGGGATGGATGGCTACACCTTC.